Listed here are 9 T cell receptor beta chains from one sample, sequenced in a study of hypomethylating agent response in myelodysplastic syndrome. Clones were read by immunoSEQ multiplex PCR, and TCRdb kept only the in-frame ones, dropping some. The sample holds 3,300 or so clones, roughly 86% seen once. This specimen consisted of bone marrow, obtained before or after starting hypomethylating agent treatment for myelodysplastic syndrome (not recorded which). The receptors come from a human donor with myelodysplastic syndrome.

The chain has TRBV28 and TRBJ2-5; TRBD1 matches 9 bases. Trimming at V came to 2 bases and at J to 5 bases, leaving 6 bases not matched to a gene. The CDR3 length is 15 residues. The V gene's germline CDR1 is MDHEN and CDR2 SYDVKM. The CDR3 protein is CASSLPGQGGETQYF. Written as DNA, the CDR3 is TGTGCCAGCAGTTTACCGGGACAGGGTGGGGAGACCCAGTACTTC.

The CDR3 loop is CASSRGTGHSGNTIYF. CDR3 coding DNA: TGTGCCAGCAGCCGAGGGACAGGGCACTCTGGAAACACCATATATTTT. The rearrangement joins TRBV11-2 to TRBJ1-3; 9 bases align to TRBD1. Trimming took 5 bases from V and 0 from J; bases not matched to a gene: 5. CDR3 length: 16 amino acids. Germline V lookup: CDR1 SGHAT, CDR2 FQNNGV.

The gene calls are TRBV19 and TRBJ2-5, with D maybe TRBD1 (6 bases). CDR1 is LNHDA and CDR2 is SQIVND in the germline V gene (reference sequence). With 1 base removed from V and 3 bases from J, the gap between germline ends came to 12 bases. CDR3 size: 15 residues. The CDR3 is CASSIGGTIEETQYF. As DNA, the CDR3 is TGTGCCAGTAGTATAGGAGGGACAATAGAAGAGACCCAGTACTTC.

The rearrangement uses TRBV7-6 and TRBJ2-5; no firm D call. From germline, CDR1 is SGHVS and CDR2 FNYEAQ. Trimming removed 6 bases from V and 3 bases from J, with 8 bases in between. The CDR3 sequence is 12 residues long. The CDR3 DNA reads TGTGCCAGCAGTCGAATGGAAGAGACCCAGTACTTC. This gives the protein CASSRMEETQYF.

The chain is built from TRBV5-1 and TRBJ2-1, with 8 bases matching TRBD1. The CDR3 is made up of 14 amino acids. CDR1 and CDR2 from the germline V gene are SGHRS and YFSETQ. V was clipped by 4 bases and J by 8 bases; unmatched bases: 8. Here the CDR3 reads CASSLEDREDEQFF. The CDR3 nucleotides read TGCGCCAGCAGCCTGGAGGACAGGGAGGATGAGCAGTTCTTC.

The rearrangement uses TRBV6-4 and TRBJ2-5; no clear D. From germline, CDR1 is MRHNA and CDR2 SNTAGT. The CDR3 extends over 14 amino acids. Between the trimmed V and J ends, which lost 1 base and 5 bases, there was a span of 11 bases. This CDR3 is CASSDLGQTETQYF. The DNA for the CDR3 is TGTGCCAGCAGTGACTTAGGTCAGACCGAGACCCAGTACTTC.

This sequence joins TRBV27 and TRBJ2-7, with D perhaps TRBD2 (6 bases). CDR3 length: 16 residues. Germline-derived CDR1 and CDR2 are MNHEY and SMNVEV (reference sequence). V was clipped by 2 bases and J by 3 bases, with 17 bases between them. CDR3 residues: CASSLIGYPEGYEQYF. CDR3 sequence (DNA): TGTGCCAGCAGTTTAATAGGCTACCCGGAGGGCTACGAGCAGTACTTC.

The J gene is TRBJ1-3, the V gene TRBV4-1; the D gene is possibly TRBD1 (5 bases). Germline V gene data show CDR1 as MGHRA and CDR2 as YSYEKL. There are 14 residues in the CDR3. Trimming shortened V by 3 bases and J by 5 bases, and 11 bases separated the two germline ends. The CDR3 loop reads CASSHPGGRNTIYF. The CDR3 DNA follows: TGCGCCAGCAGCCACCCTGGGGGTAGAAACACCATATATTTT.

The chain uses TRBV2 and TRBJ1-1; TRBD1 aligns across 8 bases. The CDR3 contains 17 residues. Germline assignment: CDR1 SNHLY and CDR2 FYNNEI. J was trimmed by 4 bases and V by 5 bases; bases with no gene match: 15. The CDR3 coding sequence is TGTGCCAGCAGTTACGCCGCCCGGACAGGGAAGAGCACTGAAGCTTTCTTT. Its protein product is CASSYAARTGKSTEAFF.